The 26 T cell receptor beta chains in this list originate from one sample, sequenced in a study of blood T cell repertoires in COVID-19. Libraries were prepared by immunoSEQ multiplex PCR; TCRdb keeps only in-frame clonotypes and omits some of them. Of approximately 320,000 clones listed, roughly 90% were seen once; the top ten hold just under 9%. Material: PBMCs or T cells enriched from blood (not recorded which). The receptors come from a woman aged 18-29 years who had recovered from COVID-19.

This clone was detected a few times. The rearrangement joins TRBV16 to TRBJ2-7, with a tentative D call TRBD2 (7 bases). The CDR3 contains 16 residues. Trimming removed 3 bases at V and 0 bases at J, with 15 bases between. The germline gives CDR1 KGHSY, CDR2 FQNENV. CDR3 in DNA: TGTGCCAGCAGCCATGTTGGGGGCGGGAGCTCCTACGAGCAGTACTTC. This encodes CASSHVGGGSSYEQYF.

The count of this clone is one. J is TRBJ2-2 and V is TRBV12-3 or TRBV12-4; D may be TRBD2 (6 bases). With 3 bases removed from V and 7 bases from J, the gap between germline ends came to 6 bases. The CDR3 sequence is 12 residues long. CDR3 in DNA: TGTGCCAGCAGTTTGGGGGGCGGGGAGCTGTTTTTT. Protein: CASSLGGGELFF.

The chain uses TRBV28 and TRBJ1-4, with D tentatively TRBD1 (5 bases). Trimming removed 4 bases at V and 11 bases at J, with 14 bases between. The CDR3 is 13 amino acids. CDR1 MDHEN and CDR2 SYDVKM come from the germline V gene. CDR3 region: CASSSGTVRKLFF. CDR3 nucleotide sequence: TGTGCCAGCAGTTCCGGGACTGTGAGGAAACTGTTTTTT.

The chain couples TRBV19 to TRBJ2-7; TRBD2 agrees at 8 bases. Germline values: CDR1 LNHDA, CDR2 SQIVND (reference sequence). This CDR3 region has 19 residues. With 7 bases clipped from V and 4 bases from J, the junction kept 24 bases outside the gene matches. In DNA form, the CDR3 reads TGTGCCAGTACCTTCGGGGGGGGAGCAGGAAGTAAAAAGGGTTACGAGCAGTACTTC. Translation gives CASTFGGGAGSKKGYEQYF.

The CDR3 here is CASSQGFVGSGELFF. The CDR3 coding sequence is TGTGCCAGCAGTCAGGGGTTCGTTGGCTCCGGGGAGCTGTTTTTT. The chain recombines TRBV11-3 with TRBJ2-2; possible D gene TRBD1, 6 bases. The CDR3 is made up of 15 amino acids. Germline CDR1 reads SGHNT; CDR2 reads YENEEA. Trimming shortened V by 6 bases and J by 6 bases, and 17 bases separated the two germline ends.

J is TRBJ1-2 and V is TRBV19; D is unclear. The V end lost 6 bases, the J end lost 8 bases, and 19 bases lay between the germline ends. Germline V CDR1 and CDR2: LNHDA, SQIVND (reference sequence). The CDR3 contains 14 residues. In DNA, the CDR3 is TGTGCCAGTAGCAGCGGGAGCCGGGTACGGGGCTACACCTTC. This gives the protein CASSSGSRVRGYTF.

The V call is TRBV15, the J call TRBJ1-2, with D possibly matching TRBD1 (5 bases). The germline V gene encodes CDR1 LNHNV and CDR2 YYDKDF (reference sequence). CDR3 length equals 13 residues. Trimming stripped 3 bases from V and 4 bases from J, with 9 bases between. CDR3 residues: CATSSGHRYGYTF. The CDR3 coding sequence is TGTGCCACCAGCAGTGGACACCGCTATGGCTACACCTTC.

This sequence joins TRBV30 and TRBJ1-4; D unresolved. V shed 4 bases and J shed 0 bases, with 6 bases lying between them. The CDR3 spans 13 residues. The V gene's germline CDR1 is GTSNPN and CDR2 SVGIG (reference sequence). CDR3 sequence reads: CAWNGATNEKLFF. The CDR3 DNA follows: TGTGCCTGGAACGGTGCAACTAATGAAAAACTGTTTTTT.

This rearrangement joins TRBV6-6 to TRBJ2-7; D not resolved. Germline values: CDR1 MNHNY, CDR2 SVGAGI (reference sequence). V lost 2 bases and J lost 3, with 8 bases in between. The CDR3 consists of 13 residues. CDR3 DNA sequence: TGTGCCAGCAGTTACGGCAGGATCTACGAGCAGTACTTC. Its translation is CASSYGRIYEQYF.

This clone was picked up a small number of times. V is TRBV6-5 and J is TRBJ1-5; 9 positions match TRBD1. The J segment lost 6 bases and the V segment lost 7 bases, leaving 7 bases of the junction unmatched. In germline, CDR1 is MNHEY, CDR2 SVGAGI. This CDR3 comprises 14 residues. CDR3 protein: CASNRGRVVQPQHF. DNA for the CDR3: TGTGCCAGCAACAGGGGGCGCGTTGTTCAGCCCCAGCATTTT.

This chain uses TRBV7-3 with TRBJ2-2; 9 bases match TRBD1. With V trimmed by 1 base and J by 5 bases, 2 bases remained unmatched. The CDR3 is 15 residues long. CDR1 and CDR2 from the germline V gene are SGHTA and FQGTGA. The CDR3 nucleotides read TGTGCCAGCAGCTTAAACAGGGGGCCTACCGGGGAGCTGTTTTTT. It is translated as CASSLNRGPTGELFF.

The chain carries TRBV9 and TRBJ2-1, with D possibly being TRBD2 (5 bases). Germline lookup yields CDR1 SGDLS and CDR2 YYNGEE. Trimming removed 0 bases from V and 0 bases from J, with 10 bases in between. The CDR3 has 16 residues. The CDR3 protein is CASSVVVSGSYNEQFF. The CDR3 region has the DNA TGTGCCAGCAGCGTAGTGGTAAGCGGCTCCTACAATGAGCAGTTCTTC. Filled out from reference TRBV9 and TRBJ2-1, the complete variable domain reads DSGVTQTPKHLITATGQRVTLRCSPRSGDLSVYWYQQSLDQGLQFLIQYYNGEERAKGNILERFSAQQFPDLHSELNLSSLELGDSALYFCASSVVVSGSYNEQFFGPGTRLTVL.

This chain joins TRBV7-2 and TRBJ2-5; 13 bases are shared with TRBD2. Germline CDR1 reads SGHTA; CDR2 reads FQGNSA. CDR3 length equals 15 residues. V trimming: 6 bases; J trimming: 5 bases; junction bases outside the gene matches: 6. This chain's CDR3 is CASSPGGLAGETQYF. As DNA, the CDR3 is TGTGCCAGCAGTCCCGGGGGACTAGCGGGGGAGACCCAGTACTTC.

In this sample, this clone turned up once. The J gene is TRBJ1-5, the V gene TRBV6-5, with 12 bases that match TRBD1. The germline V gene encodes CDR1 MNHEY and CDR2 SVGAGI. The CDR3 is made up of 15 amino acids. Trimming took 11 bases from V and 4 from J; bases not matched to a gene: 9. The CDR3 here is CAAGGDRGQNQPQHF. The CDR3 nucleotides read TGTGCCGCGGGCGGGGACAGGGGGCAGAATCAGCCCCAGCATTTT.

This chain joins TRBV19 and TRBJ1-1, with D hard to call. The CDR3 contains 12 residues. CDR1 is LNHDA, CDR2 SQIVND, per germline (reference sequence). The V end lost 7 bases, the J end lost 2 bases, and 8 bases lay between the germline ends. The CDR3 DNA sequence: TGTGCCAGTAATGAGGCTAACACTGAAGCTTTCTTT. It translates to CASNEANTEAFF.

The chain joins TRBV4-3 to TRBJ2-3; unclear D gene. V lost 8 bases to trimming and J lost 2 bases, with 11 bases between them. The length of the CDR3 is 13 residues. Germline V gene sequence: CDR1 LGHNA, CDR2 YSLEER. This CDR3 reads CASSGAATDTQYF. The CDR3 nucleotides read TGCGCCAGCTCAGGCGCAGCCACAGATACGCAGTATTTT.

DNA for the CDR3: TGTGCCACCAGCAGACGCGCGGGGCAGGGCACTAATGAAAAACTGTTTTTT. It codes for CATSRRAGQGTNEKLFF. The chain links TRBV15 to TRBJ1-4, with D possibly TRBD1 on 5 matching bases. Germline V lookup: CDR1 LNHNV, CDR2 YYDKDF (reference sequence). Trimming stripped 2 bases from V and 2 bases from J, with 15 bases between. The CDR3 runs 17 residues.

This clone was recorded a few times. CDR3 in amino acids: CASSQRGGSGSGELFF. The CDR3 nucleotides are TGCGCCAGCAGTCAGAGGGGAGGGAGTGGGTCCGGGGAGCTGTTTTTT. V and J are TRBV23-1 and TRBJ2-2; TRBD2 aligns across 7 bases. TRBV23-1 counts as an open reading frame of uncertain function. CDR3 length equals 16 residues. J gave up 6 bases and V 3 bases, and 10 bases lay outside the gene matches.

The chain joins TRBV9 to TRBJ1-1; tentative D call: TRBD1 (5 bases). Germline V gene data show CDR1 as SGDLS and CDR2 as YYNGEE. Trimming shortened V by 0 bases and J by 11 bases, and 14 bases separated the two germline ends. This CDR3 contains 13 residues. CDR3: CASSVDPRGGAFF. The CDR3 coding sequence is TGTGCCAGCAGCGTAGACCCACGGGGGGGGGCTTTCTTT.

This clone has a single count. The chain combines TRBV4-1 with TRBJ2-1, with TRBD2 matching over 13 bases. The V segment lost 6 bases and the J segment 8 bases; nucleotides outside the gene matches: 4. The CDR3 is 14 residues long. Germline loops: CDR1 MGHRA, CDR2 YSYEKL. Here the CDR3 DNA reads TGCGCCAGCAGGACTAGCGGGAGGCTGGATGAGCAGTTCTTC. This translates into CASRTSGRLDEQFF.

Here the CDR3 DNA reads TGCGCCAGCAGACTCGATCAGGGGCTCGAGCAGTACTTC. This gives the protein CASRLDQGLEQYF. J is TRBJ2-7 and V is TRBV5-1; D may be TRBD1 (6 bases). The CDR3 has 13 residues. Germline V CDR1 and CDR2: SGHRS, YFSETQ. V gave up 5 bases and J gave up 6 bases, with 15 bases separating them. The entire variable domain, with the rest obtained from reference TRBV5-1 and TRBJ2-7, is as follows: KAGVTQTPRYLIKTRGQQVTLSCSPISGHRSVSWYQQTPGQGLQFLFEYFSETQRNKGNFPGRFSGRQFSNSRSEMNVSTLELGDSALYLCASRLDQGLEQYFGPGTRLTVT.

This clone is a singleton in its sample. The rearrangement links TRBV12-3 or TRBV12-4 to TRBJ1-1, with no clear D. The CDR3 is made up of 13 amino acids. Trimming pared 3 bases from V and 6 bases from J, leaving 11 bases between. The DNA for the CDR3 is TGTGCCAGCAGTTTTGAGTTTCCCCCTGAAGCTTTCTTT. Its protein is CASSFEFPPEAFF.

This chain joins TRBV23-1 and TRBJ2-2, with TRBD1 matching over 9 bases. TRBV23-1 is an ORF; its function is uncertain. This CDR3 spans 17 amino acids. V lost 6 bases, J lost 1 base, and 9 bases stayed unmatched. The CDR3 DNA reads as TGCGCCAGCAGACGGACAGGGGCGGGAGAGAACACCGGGGAGCTGTTTTTT. Amino acids: CASRRTGAGENTGELFF.

The CDR3 DNA sequence: TGTGCCAGCAGCTCAGGGGGCCAGTTTTATGAGCAGTTCTTC. Translating gives CASSSGGQFYEQFF. This chain uses TRBV7-3 with TRBJ2-1; 8 bases fit TRBD1. The CDR3 is 14 amino acids. In germline, CDR1 is SGHTA, CDR2 FQGTGA. V shed 4 bases, J shed 8 bases, and the junction held 7 bases outside the gene matches.

The rearrangement joins TRBV10-3 to TRBJ2-1, with a tentative D call TRBD1 (5 bases). This CDR3 is 13 amino acids long. V lost 2 bases and J lost 8, with 10 bases in between. The germline V gene encodes CDR1 ENHRY and CDR2 SYGVKD. The CDR3 sequence: CAISELRGYEQFF. CDR3 in DNA: TGTGCCATCAGTGAGCTAAGGGGATATGAGCAGTTCTTC.

The chain links TRBV7-2 to TRBJ1-1; D remains ambiguous. There are 13 residues in the CDR3. The germline V and J ends were trimmed by 7 bases and 6 bases, with 15 bases remaining between them. CDR1 and CDR2 (germline): SGHTA, FQGNSA. CDR3 in DNA: TGTGCCAGCAAGGAGGCTGGGTCCCCTGAAGCTTTCTTT. Translated: CASKEAGSPEAFF.